This is a list of T cell receptor beta chains from one sample in a study of shared clonotypes between healthy human individuals. Produced via immunoSEQ multiplex PCR; TCRdb's table is partial and in-frame only. The table includes hundreds of thousands of clones, 92% detected once. Material for sequencing was naive CD8+ T cells sorted from blood. The receptors originated from a young man in good health. Each CDR3 is given with its conserved first and last residue. Fields, in order: J gene, V gene, D gene, CDR3 protein, CDR3 DNA. The D gene is left open where the match is weak.

j_gene: TRBJ2-3
v_gene: TRBV4-3
d_gene: .
CDR3aa: CASSQDGSYTDTQYF
CDR3nt: TGCGCCAGCAGCCAAGATGGCAGTTATACAGATACGCAGTATTTT

j_gene: TRBJ1-2
v_gene: TRBV9
d_gene: .
CDR3aa: CASRQGYYGYTF
CDR3nt: TGTGCCAGCAGGCAGGGATACTATGGCTACACCTTC

j_gene: TRBJ2-3
v_gene: TRBV5-1
d_gene: .
CDR3aa: CASSFVASSTDTQYF
CDR3nt: TGCGCCAGCAGCTTTGTAGCCTCTAGCACAGATACGCAGTATTTT

j_gene: TRBJ1-5
v_gene: TRBV28
d_gene: .
CDR3aa: CASSFRRQGYQPQHF
CDR3nt: TGTGCCAGCAGTTTCCGCCGCCAGGGCTATCAGCCCCAGCATTTT

j_gene: TRBJ2-7
v_gene: TRBV10-3
d_gene: TRBD1
CDR3aa: CAISESGQGAYEQYF
CDR3nt: TGTGCCATCAGTGAGTCGGGACAGGGGGCCTACGAGCAGTACTTC

j_gene: TRBJ1-1
v_gene: TRBV10-3
d_gene: .
CDR3aa: CAISESWKGAFF
CDR3nt: TGTGCCATCAGTGAGTCGTGGAAAGGGGCTTTCTTT

j_gene: TRBJ2-7
v_gene: TRBV5-6
d_gene: .
CDR3aa: CASRGSERTYEQYF
CDR3nt: TGTGCCAGCAGGGGTTCGGAGAGGACCTACGAGCAGTACTTC

j_gene: TRBJ2-5
v_gene: TRBV25-1
d_gene: .
CDR3aa: CASSSGVFQETQYF
CDR3nt: TGTGCCAGCAGTTCAGGGGTTTTCCAAGAGACCCAGTACTTC

j_gene: TRBJ2-1
v_gene: TRBV7-9
d_gene: TRBD2
CDR3aa: CASSLEESGRASYNEQFF
CDR3nt: TGTGCCAGCAGCTTAGAAGAGAGCGGGAGGGCCTCCTACAATGAGCAGTTCTTC

j_gene: TRBJ2-4
v_gene: TRBV27
d_gene: .
CDR3aa: CASSLSGKNIQYF
CDR3nt: TGTGCCAGCAGTTTATCCGGGAAAAACATTCAGTACTTC